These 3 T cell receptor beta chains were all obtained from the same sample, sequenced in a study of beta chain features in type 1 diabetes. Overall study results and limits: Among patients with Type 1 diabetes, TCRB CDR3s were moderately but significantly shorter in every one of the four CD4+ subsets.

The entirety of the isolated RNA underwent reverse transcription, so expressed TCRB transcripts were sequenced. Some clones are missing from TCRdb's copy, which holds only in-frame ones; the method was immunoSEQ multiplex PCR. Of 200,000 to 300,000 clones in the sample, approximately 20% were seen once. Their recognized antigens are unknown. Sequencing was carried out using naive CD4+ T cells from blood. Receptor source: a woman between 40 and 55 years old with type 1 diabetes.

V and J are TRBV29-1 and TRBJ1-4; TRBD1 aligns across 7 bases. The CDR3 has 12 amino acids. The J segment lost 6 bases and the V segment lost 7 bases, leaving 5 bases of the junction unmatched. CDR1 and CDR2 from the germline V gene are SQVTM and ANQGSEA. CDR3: CSAGTAYEKLFF. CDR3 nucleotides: TGCAGCGCCGGGACAGCTTATGAAAAACTGTTTTTT.

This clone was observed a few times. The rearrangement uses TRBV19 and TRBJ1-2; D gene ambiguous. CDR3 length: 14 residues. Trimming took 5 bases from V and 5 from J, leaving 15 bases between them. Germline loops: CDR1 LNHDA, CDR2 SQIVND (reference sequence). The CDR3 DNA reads TGTGCCAGTAGTTCGGGTCCGCTGGAATATGGCTACACCTTC. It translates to CASSSGPLEYGYTF.

CDR3 region: CASSDRDGELFF. Written as DNA, the CDR3 is TGCGCCAGCAGCGACAGGGACGGGGAGCTGTTTTTT. V is TRBV5-1 and J is TRBJ2-2; 7 nucleotides match TRBD1. The V gene's germline CDR1 is SGHRS and CDR2 YFSETQ. V shed 4 bases, J shed 7 bases, and the junction held 1 base outside the gene matches. This CDR3 is 12 amino acids long.